This TCR beta chain was found in a study of memory CD4+ T cells and cytomegalovirus serostatus. Study-wide results and caveats: A US-trained random forest predicted CMV serostatus with median AUC around 0.93.

Worth noting for this clone: What it binds is unknown.

V lost 2 bases, J lost 1 base, and 15 bases lay in between. This CDR3 has 16 residues. Germline CDR1 and CDR2: SGDLS and YYNGEE. Sequencing used immunoSEQ multiplex PCR; TCRdb keeps in-frame clones, though not all of them. The repertoire has approximately 56,000 clones, roughly 80% of them found once; the top ten carry approximately 0.44%. Single viable CD3+CD4+CD8-CD45RO+ cells were sorted as the memory CD4+ T cells. Serum IgG to CMV pp150, pp28, p38 and p52 defined serostatus. CD4+ T cells were isolated by positive magnetic selection. The V call is TRBV9, the J call TRBJ1-1; D perhaps matches TRBD1 (5 bases). The material sequenced was memory CD4+ T cells from blood. The sequence came from an adult in good health and CMV-seronegative. CDR3 sequence (DNA): TGTGCCAGCAGCGTCGGACCGGGACGGCGGAACACTGAAGCTTTCTTT. It codes for CASSVGPGRRNTEAFF.